The T cell receptor (beta chain) under discussion was sequenced for a study of blood T cell repertoires in COVID-19. Sequencing was performed with immunoSEQ multiplex PCR; in TCRdb, only in-frame clones are kept and a portion is missing. Here the sample spans about 200,000 clones, around nine tenths being singletons. Germline V gives CDR1 MNHEY, CDR2 SMNVEV (reference sequence). The CDR3 extends over 15 amino acids. V lost 6 bases to trimming and J lost 0 bases, with 14 bases between them. This clonotype originated in a man aged 55 to 70 with acute or convalescent COVID-19. Sequencing input: peripheral blood. The V and J genes are TRBV27 and TRBJ1-1; D may be TRBD1 (5 bases). CDR3 coding DNA: TGTGCCAGCAGATCCGGAACAGGTATGAACACTGAAGCTTTCTTT. As protein: CASRSGTGMNTEAFF.